This TCR beta chain is drawn from a study of blood T cell repertoires in COVID-19. Overall study context: Samples taken during acute and convalescent COVID-19 were collected in the United States, Italy and Spain. PBMCs, B-cell-depleted T cells, or T cells provided the cDNA or gDNA that made up the material.

The ends were cut back, 3 bases at V and 8 bases at J, with 10 bases in the middle. This CDR3 has 11 residues. The germline CDR1 and CDR2 sequences are DFQATT and SNEGSKA (reference sequence). Original handling: It was from reference gene primer amplification that nucleated cell counts were estimated. This table comes from immunoSEQ multiplex PCR, and its TCRdb copy is limited to in-frame clones, with some not included. The V and J calls and clone size were taken over from that table, and D and trimming were inferred from the DNA. The sample lists more than 10,000 clones, about 90% occurring once. Sequencing was performed on peripheral blood. The chain links TRBV20-1 to TRBJ1-2; D perhaps matches TRBD1 (6 bases). This sequence was found in a human donor in a cohort sampled during active COVID-19. The CDR3 DNA sequence: TGCAGTGCTAGTCCAGGGGCCGGCTACACCTTC. It yields the protein CSASPGAGYTF.